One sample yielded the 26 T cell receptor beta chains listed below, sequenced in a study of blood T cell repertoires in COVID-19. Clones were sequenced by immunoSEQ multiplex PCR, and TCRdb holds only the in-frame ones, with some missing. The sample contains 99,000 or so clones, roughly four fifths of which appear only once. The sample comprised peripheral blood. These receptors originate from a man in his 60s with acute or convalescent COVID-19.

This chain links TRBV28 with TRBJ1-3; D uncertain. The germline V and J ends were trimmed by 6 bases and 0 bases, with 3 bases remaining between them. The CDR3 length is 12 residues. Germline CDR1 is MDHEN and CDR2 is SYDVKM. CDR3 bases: TGTGCCAGCAGGGCCTCTGGAAACACCATATATTTT. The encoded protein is CASRASGNTIYF.

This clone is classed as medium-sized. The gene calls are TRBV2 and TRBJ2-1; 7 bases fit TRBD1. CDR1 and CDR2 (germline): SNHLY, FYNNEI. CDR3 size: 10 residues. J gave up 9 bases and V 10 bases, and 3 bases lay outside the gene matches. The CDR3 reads CAKGATEQFF. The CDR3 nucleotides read TGTGCCAAGGGGGCGACTGAGCAGTTCTTC.

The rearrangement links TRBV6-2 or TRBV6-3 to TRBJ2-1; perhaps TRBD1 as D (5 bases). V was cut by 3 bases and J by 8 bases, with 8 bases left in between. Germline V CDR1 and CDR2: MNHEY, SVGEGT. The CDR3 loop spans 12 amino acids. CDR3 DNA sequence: TGTGCCAGCAGTTATCAGGGCCATGAGCAGTTCTTC. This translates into CASSYQGHEQFF.

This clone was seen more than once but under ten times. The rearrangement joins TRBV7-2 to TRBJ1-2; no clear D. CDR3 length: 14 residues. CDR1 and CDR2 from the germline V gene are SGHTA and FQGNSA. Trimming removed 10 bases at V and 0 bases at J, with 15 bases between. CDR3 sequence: CAISEAVANYGYTF. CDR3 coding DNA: TGTGCCATCTCGGAGGCAGTAGCTAACTATGGCTACACCTTC. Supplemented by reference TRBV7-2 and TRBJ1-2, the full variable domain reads GAGVSQSPSNKVTEKGKDVELRCDPISGHTALYWYRQSLGQGLEFLIYFQGNSAPDKSGLPSDRFSAERTGGSVSTLTIQRTQQEDSAVYLCAISEAVANYGYTFGSGTRLTVV.

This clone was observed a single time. The CDR3 is CASSFSGLAGSSEQFF. The CDR3 bases are TGTGCCAGCAGCTTCTCTGGACTAGCGGGATCTAGTGAGCAGTTCTTC. V gene TRBV7-8 combines with J gene TRBJ2-1, with 12 bases that match TRBD2. The CDR3 sequence is 16 residues long. The V segment lost 3 bases and the J segment 9 bases; nucleotides outside the gene matches: 9. CDR1 is SGHVS and CDR2 is FQNEAQ in the germline V gene.

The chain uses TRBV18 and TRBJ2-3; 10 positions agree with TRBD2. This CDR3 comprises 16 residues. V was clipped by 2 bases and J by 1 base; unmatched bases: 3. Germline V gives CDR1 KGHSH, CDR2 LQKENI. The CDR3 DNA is TGTGCCAGCTCACCAACTAGCGGGATGGGCACAGATACGCAGTATTTT. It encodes CASSPTSGMGTDTQYF.

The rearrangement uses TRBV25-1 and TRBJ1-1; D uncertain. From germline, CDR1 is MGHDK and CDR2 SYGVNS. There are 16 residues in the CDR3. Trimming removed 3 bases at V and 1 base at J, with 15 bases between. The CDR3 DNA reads TGTGCCAGCAGTGAGGAGGTAGGGAATTGGAACACTGAAGCTTTCTTT. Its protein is CASSEEVGNWNTEAFF.

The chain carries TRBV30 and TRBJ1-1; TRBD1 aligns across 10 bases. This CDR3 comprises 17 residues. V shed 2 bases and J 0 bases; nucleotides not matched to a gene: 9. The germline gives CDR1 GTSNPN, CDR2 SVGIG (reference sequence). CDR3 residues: CAWSTGTGVSLNTEAFF. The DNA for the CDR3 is TGTGCCTGGAGTACCGGGACAGGGGTTTCATTGAACACTGAAGCTTTCTTT.

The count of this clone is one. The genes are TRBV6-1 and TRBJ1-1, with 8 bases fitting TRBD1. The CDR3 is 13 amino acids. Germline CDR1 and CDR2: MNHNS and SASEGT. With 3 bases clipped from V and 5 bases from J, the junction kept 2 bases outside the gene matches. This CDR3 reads CASSDQGATEAFF. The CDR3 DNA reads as TGTGCCAGCAGTGACCAGGGGGCTACTGAAGCTTTCTTT.

CDR3 amino acids: CASSDHRAYNSPLHF. Written as DNA, the CDR3 is TGTGCCAGCAGTGACCACAGGGCGTATAATTCACCCCTCCACTTT. The chain links TRBV6-6 to TRBJ1-6, with a weak D call TRBD1 (6 bases). The CDR3 totals 15 residues. V was cut by 5 bases and J by 4 bases, with 12 bases left in between. Germline values: CDR1 MNHNY, CDR2 SVGAGI (reference sequence).

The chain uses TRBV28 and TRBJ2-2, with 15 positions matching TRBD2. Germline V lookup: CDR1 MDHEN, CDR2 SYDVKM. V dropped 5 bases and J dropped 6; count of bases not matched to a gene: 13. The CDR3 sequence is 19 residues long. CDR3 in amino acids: CASSIRGFGTSGRPGELFF. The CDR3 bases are TGTGCCAGCAGTATCAGGGGATTTGGGACTAGCGGGAGGCCCGGGGAGCTGTTTTTT. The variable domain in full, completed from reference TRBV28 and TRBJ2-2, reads DVKVTQSSRYLVKRTGEKVFLECVQDMDHENMFWYRQDPGLGLRLIYFSYDVKMKEKGDIPEGYSVSREKKERFSLILESASTNQTSMYLCASSIRGFGTSGRPGELFFGEGSRLTVL.

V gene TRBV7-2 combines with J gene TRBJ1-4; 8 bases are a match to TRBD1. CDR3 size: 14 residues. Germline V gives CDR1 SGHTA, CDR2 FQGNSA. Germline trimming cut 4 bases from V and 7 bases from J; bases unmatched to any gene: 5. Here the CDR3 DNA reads TGTGCCAGCAGCTCAGGACAGGGTACTGAAAAACTGTTTTTT. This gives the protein CASSSGQGTEKLFF.

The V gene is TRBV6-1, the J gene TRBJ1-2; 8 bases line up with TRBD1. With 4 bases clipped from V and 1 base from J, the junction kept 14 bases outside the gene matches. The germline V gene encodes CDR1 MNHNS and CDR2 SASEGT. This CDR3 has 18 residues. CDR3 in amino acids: CASSGGGTGGPRNYGYTF. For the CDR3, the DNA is TGTGCCAGCAGTGGAGGTGGGACAGGCGGTCCGCGTAACTATGGCTACACCTTC.

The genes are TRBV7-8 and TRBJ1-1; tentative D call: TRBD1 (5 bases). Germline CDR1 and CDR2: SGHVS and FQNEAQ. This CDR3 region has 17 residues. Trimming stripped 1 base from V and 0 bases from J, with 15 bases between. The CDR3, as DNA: TGTGCCAGCAGCTTAGGAACAGGCACACCGGTGAACACTGAAGCTTTCTTT. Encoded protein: CASSLGTGTPVNTEAFF.

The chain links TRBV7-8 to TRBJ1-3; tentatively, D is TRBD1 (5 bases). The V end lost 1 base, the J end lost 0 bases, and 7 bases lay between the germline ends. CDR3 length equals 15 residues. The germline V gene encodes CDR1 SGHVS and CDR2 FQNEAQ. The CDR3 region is CASSLGQLSGNTIYF. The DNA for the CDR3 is TGTGCCAGCAGCTTAGGACAGCTCTCTGGAAACACCATATATTTT.

Written as DNA, the CDR3 is TGTGCCTGGAGTGCCGGACTCTTAATCGGAGAAAAACTGTTTTTT. Amino acids: CAWSAGLLIGEKLFF. The chain employs TRBV30 and TRBJ1-4; D gene uncertain. The CDR3 consists of 15 residues. Trimming pared 1 base from V and 8 bases from J, leaving 17 bases between. Germline CDR1 and CDR2: GTSNPN and SVGIG (reference sequence). Looking up the rest from reference TRBV30 and TRBJ1-4 gives the full variable domain: SQTIHQWPATLVQPVGSPLSLECTVEGTSNPNLYWYRQAAGRGLQLLFYSVGIGQISSEVPQNLSASRPQDRQFILSSKKLLLSDSGFYLCAWSAGLLIGEKLFFGSGTQLSVL.

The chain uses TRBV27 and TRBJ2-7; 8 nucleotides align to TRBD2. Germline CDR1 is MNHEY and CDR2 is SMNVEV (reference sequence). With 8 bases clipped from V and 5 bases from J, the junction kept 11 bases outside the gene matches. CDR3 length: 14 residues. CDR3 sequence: CASSPGGEWNEQYF. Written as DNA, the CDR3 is TGTGCCAGCTCCCCGGGGGGGGAGTGGAACGAGCAGTACTTC.

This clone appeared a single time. In DNA, the CDR3 is TGTGCCAGCAGCGCTTACCCCATAAGGTCAGGATCCTTCCAAGAGACCCAGTACTTC. As protein: CASSAYPIRSGSFQETQYF. The chain links TRBV7-3 to TRBJ2-5; D not certain. V was clipped by 5 bases and J by 1 base, with 26 bases between them. Per the germline V gene, CDR1 is SGHTA and CDR2 is FQGTGA. This CDR3 is built from 19 residues.

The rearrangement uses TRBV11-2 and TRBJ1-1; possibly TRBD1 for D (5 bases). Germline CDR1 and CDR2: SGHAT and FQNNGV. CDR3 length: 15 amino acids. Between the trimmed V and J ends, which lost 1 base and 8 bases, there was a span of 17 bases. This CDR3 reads CASSLVWGGGVEAFF. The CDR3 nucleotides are TGTGCCAGCAGCTTAGTGTGGGGCGGCGGGGTGGAAGCTTTCTTT.

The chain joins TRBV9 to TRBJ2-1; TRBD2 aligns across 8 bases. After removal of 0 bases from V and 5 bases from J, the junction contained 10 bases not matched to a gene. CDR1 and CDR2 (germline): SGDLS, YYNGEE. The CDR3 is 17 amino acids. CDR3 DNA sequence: TGTGCCAGCAGCGTAGCTACGACGGGGGGGGCCGACAATGAGCAGTTCTTC. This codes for CASSVATTGGADNEQFF.

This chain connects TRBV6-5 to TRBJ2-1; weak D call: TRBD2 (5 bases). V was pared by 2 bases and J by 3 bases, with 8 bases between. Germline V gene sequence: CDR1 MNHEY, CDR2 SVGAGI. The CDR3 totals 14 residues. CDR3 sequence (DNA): TGTGCCAGCAGTTACGGTCGGGACTACAATGAGCAGTTCTTC. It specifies CASSYGRDYNEQFF.

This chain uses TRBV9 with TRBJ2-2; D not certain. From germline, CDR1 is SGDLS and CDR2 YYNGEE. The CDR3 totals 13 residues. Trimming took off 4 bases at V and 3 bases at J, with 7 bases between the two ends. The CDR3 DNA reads TGTGCCAGCAGCCCTTATTACACCGGGGAGCTGTTTTTT. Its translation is CASSPYYTGELFF.

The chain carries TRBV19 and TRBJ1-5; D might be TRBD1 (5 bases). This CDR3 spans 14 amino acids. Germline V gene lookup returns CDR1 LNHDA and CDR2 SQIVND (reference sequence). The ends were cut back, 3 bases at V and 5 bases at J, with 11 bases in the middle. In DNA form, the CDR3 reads TGTGCCAGTAGTATGGGGGGGGACTATCAGCCCCAGCATTTT. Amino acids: CASSMGGDYQPQHF.

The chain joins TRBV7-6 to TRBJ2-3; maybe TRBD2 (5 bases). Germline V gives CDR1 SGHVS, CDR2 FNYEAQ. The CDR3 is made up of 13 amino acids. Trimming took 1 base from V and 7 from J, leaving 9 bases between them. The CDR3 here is CASSLGGLNTQYF. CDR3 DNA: TGTGCCAGCAGCTTAGGAGGGCTGAATACGCAGTATTTT.

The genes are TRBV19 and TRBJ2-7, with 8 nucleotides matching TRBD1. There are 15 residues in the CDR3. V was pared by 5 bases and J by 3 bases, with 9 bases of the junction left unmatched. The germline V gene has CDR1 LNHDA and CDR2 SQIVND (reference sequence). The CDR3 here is CASSPTDRVDYEQYF. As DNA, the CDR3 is TGTGCCAGTAGTCCAACGGACAGGGTAGACTACGAGCAGTACTTC.

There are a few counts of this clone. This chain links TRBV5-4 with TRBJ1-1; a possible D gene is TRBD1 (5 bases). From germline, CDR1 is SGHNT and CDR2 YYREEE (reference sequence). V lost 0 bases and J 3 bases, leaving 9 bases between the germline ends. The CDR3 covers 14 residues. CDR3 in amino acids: CASSLGQWDTEAFF. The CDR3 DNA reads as TGTGCCAGCAGCTTGGGACAGTGGGACACTGAAGCTTTCTTT.